This TCR beta chain was sequenced for a study of blood T cell repertoires in COVID-19. Overall study context: PBMCs, B-cell-depleted T cells, or T cells provided the cDNA or gDNA that made up the material.

The method was immunoSEQ multiplex PCR; TCRdb's version includes in-frame clones alone and lacks a portion of them. The sample contains 160,000 or so clones, roughly 83% of which appear only once. The V gene end was trimmed by 11 bases and the J gene end by 7 bases; junction bases not matched to a gene: 14. The germline gives CDR1 SEHNR, CDR2 FQNEAQ (reference sequence). The CDR3 runs to 15 residues. In its sample, this clone was seen once. The sample consisted of peripheral blood. This clonotype originated in a human donor in a cohort sampled during active COVID-19. V is TRBV7-9 and J is TRBJ2-1; 10 positions agree with TRBD2. The CDR3 nucleotides read TGTGCCCTGCGAAGTCTAGCGGGAGATCGGAATGAGCAGTTCTTC. Protein sequence: CALRSLAGDRNEQFF.